This T cell receptor beta chain was sequenced for a study of technical replicates of blood from a few donors. From germline, CDR1 is SGHNT and CDR2 YYREEE (reference sequence). The V and J ends lost 4 bases and 0 bases respectively, with 11 bases between them. The CDR3 spans 14 residues. Sequencing was performed with immunoSEQ multiplex PCR; in TCRdb, only in-frame clones are kept and a portion is missing. The table records about 88,000 clones, about 94% of them present only once. This clonotype originated in a human donor in good health. The sequenced sample consisted of T cells isolated from PBMCs. This chain links TRBV5-4 with TRBJ2-7; D is perhaps TRBD1 (6 bases). The CDR3 reads CASSPGQSSYEQYF. As DNA, the CDR3 is TGTGCCAGCAGCCCCGGACAGAGCTCCTACGAGCAGTACTTC.